These 30 T cell receptor beta chains were sequenced from one sample in a study of T cell responses to AZD1222 COVID-19 vaccine. Sequencing used immunoSEQ multiplex PCR; TCRdb keeps in-frame clones, though not all of them. The table has around 130,000 clones, 90% to 95% seen once. The specimen comprised peripheral blood, sampled on day 0 of AZD1222 vaccination. The source is an adult in good health.

This chain connects TRBV6-1 to TRBJ2-1; TRBD2 aligns across 13 bases. The CDR3 runs to 15 residues. V was pared by 3 bases and J by 10 bases, with 6 bases of the junction left unmatched. Germline V gene data show CDR1 as MNHNS and CDR2 as SASEGT. The CDR3 reads CASSDIGLAGVEQFF. In nucleotides, the CDR3 is TGTGCCAGCAGTGATATCGGACTAGCGGGAGTGGAGCAGTTCTTC.

This clone was found a few times. V gene TRBV3-1 (or the pseudogene TRBV3-2) combines with J gene TRBJ1-1, with 9 bases matching TRBD1. Germline V gives CDR1 LGHDT, CDR2 YNNKEL (reference sequence). This CDR3 has 14 amino acids. Trimming cost V 1 base and J 6 bases; bases outside gene matches: 3. This chain's CDR3 is CASSQGTGDSEAFF. CDR3 bases: TGTGCCAGCAGCCAAGGGACAGGGGATTCTGAAGCTTTCTTT.

J is TRBJ1-2 and V is TRBV12-3 or TRBV12-4; D gene uncertain. The CDR3 covers 10 residues. The V end was cut by 3 bases, the J end by 8 bases, with 4 bases between. In nucleotides, the CDR3 is TGTGCCAGCAGTTTCTTAGGCTACACCTTC. Translating gives CASSFLGYTF.

The sample holds one count of this clone. This sequence joins TRBV5-1 and TRBJ2-7, with 10 positions matching TRBD1. Germline loops: CDR1 SGHRS, CDR2 YFSETQ. V lost 4 bases and J lost 5; bases outside the gene matches: 3. This CDR3 region has 13 residues. The CDR3 region has the DNA TGCGCCAGCAGCCGGGACAGGGGAAACGAGCAGTACTTC. Residues: CASSRDRGNEQYF.

The chain employs TRBV7-9 and TRBJ2-5; 7 bases match TRBD2. V lost 5 bases to trimming and J lost 3 bases; unmatched junction nucleotides: 9. CDR3 length: 15 amino acids. The germline CDR1 and CDR2 sequences are SEHNR and FQNEAQ (reference sequence). The CDR3 DNA reads as TGTGCCAGCAGCGGCCCTGGAGGGAGGGAAGAGACCCAGTACTTC. Protein: CASSGPGGREETQYF.

This chain connects TRBV6-2 or TRBV6-3 to TRBJ2-1; D is perhaps TRBD2 (5 bases). The germline gives CDR1 MNHEY, CDR2 SVGEGT. Deletions cut 4 bases from V and 4 bases from J, with 11 bases between. There are 14 residues in the CDR3. The chain's CDR3 is CASSFLAKYNEQFF. In nucleotides, the CDR3 is TGTGCCAGCAGTTTTCTAGCCAAATACAATGAGCAGTTCTTC.

The rearrangement uses TRBV19 and TRBJ2-1; perhaps TRBD1 as D (6 bases). Trimming removed 5 bases from V and 0 bases from J, with 8 bases in between. CDR1 is LNHDA, CDR2 SQIVND, per germline (reference sequence). CDR3 length: 14 residues. The CDR3 DNA sequence: TGTGCCAGTAGTGCGACAGGCTCCTACAATGAGCAGTTCTTC. Amino acids: CASSATGSYNEQFF.

The chain recombines TRBV9 with TRBJ2-1, with D unclear. In germline, CDR1 is SGDLS, CDR2 YYNGEE. V lost 0 bases and J 8 bases, leaving 15 bases between the germline ends. CDR3 size: 15 residues. CDR3 bases: TGTGCCAGCAGCGTAGGTATAGACCCGTTCGATGAGCAGTTCTTC. Its protein is CASSVGIDPFDEQFF.

The chain recombines TRBV11-3 with TRBJ2-1; TRBD2 aligns across 11 bases. V gave up 1 base and J gave up 2 bases; unmatched junction bases: 13. Germline assignment: CDR1 SGHNT and CDR2 YENEEA. The CDR3 extends over 20 amino acids. The CDR3: CASSLATTTSGSRPYNEQFF. The CDR3 bases are TGTGCCAGCAGCTTAGCAACGACCACTAGCGGGAGCCGCCCCTACAATGAGCAGTTCTTC.

The rearrangement uses TRBV9 and TRBJ1-1; D ambiguous. V gave up 3 bases and J gave up 3 bases, with 9 bases separating them. Germline values: CDR1 SGDLS, CDR2 YYNGEE. The CDR3 totals 13 residues. The chain's CDR3 is CASSGIGDTEAFF. CDR3 in DNA: TGTGCCAGCAGCGGAATCGGGGACACTGAAGCTTTCTTT. Looking up the rest from reference TRBV9 and TRBJ1-1 gives the full variable domain: DSGVTQTPKHLITATGQRVTLRCSPRSGDLSVYWYQQSLDQGLQFLIQYYNGEERAKGNILERFSAQQFPDLHSELNLSSLELGDSALYFCASSGIGDTEAFFGQGTRLTVV.

The rearrangement links TRBV18 to TRBJ1-2; possible D gene TRBD1, 5 bases. This CDR3 has 13 amino acids. CDR1 and CDR2 (germline): KGHSH, LQKENI. Trimming left V 2 bases short and J 8 bases short, with 12 bases between. CDR3 in amino acids: CASSPERGRGYTF. The CDR3 region has the DNA TGTGCCAGCTCACCAGAGAGGGGCCGGGGCTACACCTTC.

The chain has TRBV5-1 and TRBJ1-2; the D is unclear. V dropped 0 bases and J dropped 4 bases, with 16 bases sitting between them. Per germline, CDR1 SGHRS and CDR2 YFSETQ. The CDR3 totals 16 residues. The CDR3 DNA reads TGCGCCAGCAGCTTGGCCCTGGGGTTAGTTGCCTATGGCTACACCTTC. It yields the protein CASSLALGLVAYGYTF.

The V gene is TRBV27, the J gene TRBJ2-5, with D unresolved. The CDR3 totals 14 residues. From germline, CDR1 is MNHEY and CDR2 SMNVEV (reference sequence). With 1 base removed from V and 1 base from J, the gap between germline ends came to 7 bases. CDR3 sequence (DNA): TGTGCCAGCAGTTTATTCCCGGGCCAAGAGACCCAGTACTTC. Translated: CASSLFPGQETQYF.

This clone was detected a few times. The chain uses TRBV3-1 (or the pseudogene TRBV3-2) and TRBJ1-2, with D hard to call. CDR3 length: 16 residues. V shed 0 bases and J shed 0 bases, with 11 bases lying between them. Germline CDR1 LGHDT, CDR2 YNNKEL (reference sequence). The chain's CDR3 is CASSQEPRSPNYGYTF. CDR3 bases: TGTGCCAGCAGCCAAGAACCCCGCAGCCCTAACTATGGCTACACCTTC.

Here the CDR3 DNA reads TGTGCCTGGAGCGGGCAGGGGAATGGCTACACCTTC. It yields the protein CAWSGQGNGYTF. J is TRBJ1-2 and V is TRBV30; D possibly corresponds to TRBD1 (6 bases). The CDR3 is made up of 12 amino acids. Germline V CDR1 and CDR2: GTSNPN, SVGIG (reference sequence). Deletions cut 3 bases from V and 6 bases from J, with 11 bases between. The full variable domain, in which reference TRBV30 and TRBJ1-2 provide the parts outside the CDR3, is SQTIHQWPATLVQPVGSPLSLECTVEGTSNPNLYWYRQAAGRGLQLLFYSVGIGQISSEVPQNLSASRPQDRQFILSSKKLLLSDSGFYLCAWSGQGNGYTFGSGTRLTVV.

CDR3: CASSVATSYNEQFF. In nucleotides, the CDR3 is TGTGCCAGCAGTGTTGCCACCTCCTACAATGAGCAGTTCTTC. The V call is TRBV2, the J call TRBJ2-1, with D unclear. The CDR3 has 14 residues. The germline V gene encodes CDR1 SNHLY and CDR2 FYNNEI. V dropped 4 bases and J dropped 0 bases, with 7 bases sitting between them.

The rearrangement links TRBV7-9 to TRBJ1-1; D is possibly TRBD1 (6 bases). The CDR3 runs 15 residues. Germline V gene lookup returns CDR1 SEHNR and CDR2 FQNEAQ (reference sequence). Trimming left V 6 bases short and J 1 base short, with 15 bases between. CDR3 residues: CASRRPRDTNTEAFF. For the CDR3, the DNA is TGTGCCAGCAGACGGCCCCGGGACACGAACACTGAAGCTTTCTTT. The full variable domain, with the rest looked up from reference TRBV7-9 and TRBJ1-1, is DTGVSQNPRHKITKRGQNVTFRCDPISEHNRLYWYRQTLGQGPEFLTYFQNEAQLEKSRLLSDRFSAERPKGSFSTLEIQRTEQGDSAMYLCASRRPRDTNTEAFFGQGTRLTVV.

The chain links TRBV6-2 or TRBV6-3 to TRBJ2-2; 7 bases line up with TRBD1. CDR3 length: 16 residues. Germline loops: CDR1 MNHEY, CDR2 SVGEGT. With V trimmed by 6 bases and J by 4 bases, 11 bases remained unmatched. Here the CDR3 DNA reads TGTGCCAGCAGCCCTCAAAGACAGGGCTCCACCGGGGAGCTGTTTTTT. This codes for CASSPQRQGSTGELFF.

This chain joins TRBV5-5 and TRBJ2-2, with D unclear. The CDR3 totals 15 residues. The germline CDR1 and CDR2 sequences are SGHKS and YYEKEE (reference sequence). V was trimmed by 5 bases and J by 6 bases, leaving 17 bases between them. CDR3 protein: CASSLTLFEPGELFF. DNA for the CDR3: TGTGCCAGCAGTTTGACCTTGTTTGAACCCGGGGAGCTGTTTTTT.

The chain employs TRBV4-1 and TRBJ2-3; D might be TRBD2 (5 bases). CDR3 length equals 14 residues. V gave up 3 bases and J gave up 5 bases, with 12 bases separating them. The germline V gene encodes CDR1 MGHRA and CDR2 YSYEKL. CDR3 protein: CASSQRGLGDTQYF. The CDR3 DNA sequence: TGCGCCAGCAGCCAGCGCGGACTGGGAGATACGCAGTATTTT.

The V call is TRBV15, the J call TRBJ2-1; 7 nucleotides agree with TRBD2. The germline CDR1 and CDR2 sequences are LNHNV and YYDKDF (reference sequence). Unmatched junction bases numbered 8, after V lost 0 bases and J lost 9 bases. This CDR3 has 15 residues. The CDR3 DNA reads as TGTGCCACCAGCAGAGATCGCGGGAGAAGTGGTGAGCAGTTCTTC. Translation gives CATSRDRGRSGEQFF.

The table lists this clone with a few counts. This chain joins TRBV19 and TRBJ2-1; possibly TRBD2 for D (5 bases). V was pared by 5 bases and J by 6 bases, with 8 bases between. The CDR3 has 12 amino acids. Germline values: CDR1 LNHDA, CDR2 SQIVND (reference sequence). Here the CDR3 DNA reads TGTGCCAGTAGTCAGCGGCCCAATGAGCAGTTCTTC. Protein sequence: CASSQRPNEQFF.

The V call is TRBV29-1, the J call TRBJ2-5; TRBD2 agrees at 8 bases. The CDR3 has 13 amino acids. J gave up 4 bases and V 7 bases, and 8 bases lay outside the gene matches. Germline V CDR1 and CDR2: SQVTM, ANQGSEA. This CDR3 is CSGNSGMGETQYF. CDR3 coding DNA: TGCAGCGGGAATAGCGGGATGGGAGAGACCCAGTACTTC.

The V and J genes are TRBV6-5 and TRBJ1-4; a possible D gene is TRBD1 (6 bases). The V and J ends lost 5 bases and 8 bases respectively, with 15 bases between them. The CDR3 consists of 14 residues. The germline V gene encodes CDR1 MNHEY and CDR2 SVGAGI. CDR3 DNA sequence: TGTGCCAGCAGTCGCAGGGGTTCTGGGGAAAAACTGTTTTTT. Translated: CASSRRGSGEKLFF.

This chain links TRBV27 with TRBJ1-1; D uncertain. Germline V gene data show CDR1 as MNHEY and CDR2 as SMNVEV (reference sequence). Trimming removed 1 base at V and 1 base at J, with 7 bases between. The CDR3 spans 14 residues. DNA for the CDR3: TGTGCCAGCAGTTTATACAGCCCGAACACTGAAGCTTTCTTT. Encoded protein: CASSLYSPNTEAFF.

The V gene is TRBV5-1, the J gene TRBJ2-4, with 11 bases fitting TRBD1. V lost 4 bases to trimming and J lost 2 bases; unmatched junction nucleotides: 5. CDR3 size: 16 residues. CDR1 SGHRS and CDR2 YFSETQ come from the germline V gene. CDR3 DNA: TGCGCCAGCAGCCCCGGGACAGGGGGGACCAAAAACATTCAGTACTTC. This sequence encodes CASSPGTGGTKNIQYF.

This clone appeared a single time. The chain employs TRBV12-3 or TRBV12-4 and TRBJ2-2; no firm D call. This CDR3 is built from 13 residues. V was trimmed by 6 bases and J by 2 bases, leaving 7 bases between them. CDR3 sequence reads: CASSPFNTGELFF. The CDR3 coding sequence is TGTGCCAGCAGCCCCTTCAACACCGGGGAGCTGTTTTTT.

The genes are TRBV7-8 and TRBJ1-1; the D gene is possibly TRBD1 (5 bases). Trimming pared 6 bases from V and 5 bases from J, leaving 13 bases between. CDR3 length: 13 amino acids. Germline-derived CDR1 and CDR2 are SGHVS and FQNEAQ. The chain's CDR3 is CASSRGPRTEAFF. CDR3 in DNA: TGTGCCAGCAGTAGGGGACCTCGAACTGAAGCTTTCTTT.

V is TRBV11-2 and J is TRBJ2-7; D call uncertain. Germline V gives CDR1 SGHAT, CDR2 FQNNGV. The CDR3 has 14 amino acids. V lost 3 bases to trimming and J lost 2 bases, with 11 bases between them. The CDR3 protein is CASSFSDGPYEQYF. The CDR3, as DNA: TGTGCCAGCAGCTTCTCAGACGGTCCCTACGAGCAGTACTTC.

The chain couples TRBV29-1 to TRBJ2-7; 12 bases are shared with TRBD2. After removal of 1 base from V and 1 base from J, the junction contained 2 bases not matched to a gene. The CDR3 length is 15 residues. Germline CDR1 is SQVTM and CDR2 is ANQGSEA. The CDR3 here is CSVEGGLAGSYEQYF. CDR3 nucleotide sequence: TGCAGCGTTGAAGGGGGACTAGCGGGTTCCTACGAGCAGTACTTC.